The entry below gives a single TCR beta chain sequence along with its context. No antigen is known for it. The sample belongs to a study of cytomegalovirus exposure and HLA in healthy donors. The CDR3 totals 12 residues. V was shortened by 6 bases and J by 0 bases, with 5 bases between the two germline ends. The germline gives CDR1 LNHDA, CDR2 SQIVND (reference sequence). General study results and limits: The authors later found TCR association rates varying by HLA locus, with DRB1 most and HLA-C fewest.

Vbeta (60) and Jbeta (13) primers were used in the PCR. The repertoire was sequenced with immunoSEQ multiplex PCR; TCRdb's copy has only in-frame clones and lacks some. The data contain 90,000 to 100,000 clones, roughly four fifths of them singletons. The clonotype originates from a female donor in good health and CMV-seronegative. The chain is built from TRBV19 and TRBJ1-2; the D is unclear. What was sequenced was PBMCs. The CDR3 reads CASSDTNYGYTF. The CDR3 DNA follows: TGTGCCAGTAGCGACACTAACTATGGCTACACCTTC.